The rows below give T cell receptor beta chains drawn from one sample of a study of Ad26.COV2.S vaccination and SARS-CoV-2 variants. This table comes from immunoSEQ multiplex PCR, and its TCRdb copy is limited to in-frame clones, with some not included. The sample shows 500,000 or so clones, approximately 88% of them seen only once. The sequencing used peripheral blood, collected in a trial of Ad26.COV2.S vaccine versus placebo. These receptors all stem from a person aged 18-65 years who received the Ad26.COV2.S COVID-19 vaccine or a placebo. The CDR3 runs from the conserved cysteine through the conserved F or W. The order of the fields is J gene, D gene, clone size, V gene, CDR3 protein, CDR3 DNA. D genes are given only for firm matches. Not every row has a clone size; where given, it reads once, few, many or a size class.

TRBJ2-5,.,.,TRBV7-3,CASSLTGVAIQETQYF,TGTGCCAGCAGCTTAACAGGGGTGGCCATTCAAGAGACCCAGTACTTC
TRBJ2-1,TRBD1,.,TRBV4-2,CASSQDRGQGFNEQFF,TGTGCCAGCAGCCAAGATCGGGGACAGGGTTTTAATGAGCAGTTCTTC
TRBJ2-3,.,.,TRBV4-1,CASSQETSKDTQYF,TGCGCCAGCAGCCAAGAAACTAGCAAAGATACGCAGTATTTT
TRBJ2-7,.,few,TRBV5-4,CASSVGERRLYEQYF,TGTGCCAGCAGCGTGGGGGAGCGGCGACTCTACGAGCAGTACTTC
TRBJ2-7,.,.,TRBV20-1,CSASSWVRSYEQYF,TGCAGTGCTAGTTCCTGGGTCCGCTCCTACGAGCAGTACTTC
TRBJ1-5,.,.,TRBV30,CAWNLGTDQPQHF,TGTGCCTGGAATCTCGGAACCGATCAGCCCCAGCATTTT
TRBJ1-6,TRBD1,.,TRBV28,CASRDWTGRNSPLHF,TGTGCCAGCAGGGATTGGACAGGCCGTAATTCACCCCTCCACTTT
TRBJ1-1,.,.,TRBV27,CASSLRSGGNTEAFF,TGTGCCAGCAGTTTGCGGTCGGGGGGGAACACTGAAGCTTTCTTT
TRBJ2-1,.,.,TRBV9,CASSVAGAGYNEQFF,TGTGCCAGCAGCGTAGCCGGGGCTGGATACAATGAGCAGTTCTTC
TRBJ2-7,.,.,TRBV19,CASSMGGGDEQYF,TGTGCCAGTAGTATGGGGGGCGGCGACGAGCAGTACTTC
TRBJ1-5,TRBD1,.,TRBV7-2,CASSLFGPDRGGQPQHF,TGTGCCAGCAGCTTATTTGGGCCTGACAGGGGAGGTCAGCCCCAGCATTTT
TRBJ1-5,.,.,TRBV27,CATGAGNQPQHF,TGTGCCACGGGGGCCGGCAATCAGCCCCAGCATTTT
TRBJ1-5,.,.,TRBV15,CATSRDQTVRVGQPQHF,TGTGCCACCAGCAGAGATCAAACCGTTAGGGTGGGACAGCCCCAGCATTTT
TRBJ2-7,.,.,TRBV28,CASSFPGRIEQYF,TGTGCCAGCAGTTTCCCCGGGCGAATTGAGCAGTACTTC
TRBJ2-7,.,.,TRBV9,CASSKRGAYEQYF,TGTGCCAGCAGCAAGAGGGGGGCCTACGAGCAGTACTTC
TRBJ2-1,.,.,TRBV19,CASRGASSEGEQFF,TGTGCCAGTAGGGGCGCCTCCTCGGAAGGTGAGCAGTTCTTC
TRBJ2-7,.,.,TRBV7-9,CASSLVRRVDEQYF,TGTGCCAGCAGCTTAGTGAGACGGGTCGACGAGCAGTACTTC
TRBJ2-2,TRBD2,.,TRBV28,CASSQAGLGSGNTGELFF,TGTGCCAGCAGTCAAGCGGGGTTGGGTAGCGGCAACACCGGGGAGCTGTTTTTT
TRBJ2-1,TRBD2,.,TRBV6-6,CASRGVASGRDEQFF,TGTGCCAGTAGGGGGGTGGCTAGCGGGAGGGATGAGCAGTTCTTC
TRBJ1-6,.,once,TRBV19,CASRPGSYNSPLHF,TGTGCCAGCCGGCCGGGCTCCTATAATTCACCCCTCCACTTT
TRBJ1-3,.,.,TRBV12-3/TRBV12-4,CASRGGSGNTIYF,TGTGCCAGCAGGGGGGGGTCTGGAAACACCATATATTTT
TRBJ1-4,.,.,TRBV11-2,CASSLPLSPTEKLFF,TGTGCCAGCAGCTTGCCTCTTTCTCCTACTGAAAAACTGTTTTTT
TRBJ2-1,.,few,TRBV5-1,CASTPGNSYNEQFF,TGCGCCAGCACCCCTGGTAACTCCTACAATGAGCAGTTCTTC
TRBJ2-1,.,.,TRBV9,CASSVGGGTIQFF,TGTGCCAGCAGCGTAGGGGGTGGGACCATCCAGTTCTTC
TRBJ2-5,TRBD2,.,TRBV9,CASSEGGRAQETQYF,TGTGCCAGCAGCGAAGGCGGGAGGGCCCAAGAGACCCAGTACTTC
TRBJ2-3,.,.,TRBV9,CASSVGGRHTDTQYF,TGTGCCAGCAGCGTAGGAGGGAGGCACACAGATACGCAGTATTTT
TRBJ2-7,TRBD1,.,TRBV7-6,CASSLSGRGPNEQYF,TGTGCCAGCAGCTTATCGGGCAGGGGGCCCAACGAGCAGTACTTC
TRBJ2-1,.,.,TRBV6-5,CASGPSRLEQFF,TGTGCCAGTGGTCCTAGTAGGTTGGAGCAGTTCTTC
TRBJ2-6,.,.,TRBV7-9,CASSFGTGNGANVLTF,TGTGCCAGCAGCTTCGGAACAGGGAACGGGGCCAACGTCCTGACTTTC
TRBJ1-1,.,.,TRBV4-3,CASSQDLLGATRNTEAFF,TGCGCCAGCAGCCAAGATTTACTAGGCGCCACGCGGAACACTGAAGCTTTCTTT
TRBJ1-1,.,.,TRBV11-2,CASSLVLGNTEAFF,TGTGCCAGCAGCTTAGTACTGGGGAACACTGAAGCTTTCTTT
TRBJ2-6,TRBD1,.,TRBV2,CASTPRTGRHFSGANVLTF,TGTGCCAGCACCCCCCGGACAGGGCGGCACTTTTCTGGGGCCAACGTCCTGACTTTC
TRBJ2-7,.,.,TRBV19,CASSNGAPYEQYF,TGTGCCAGTAGTAACGGGGCACCCTACGAGCAGTACTTC
TRBJ2-1,TRBD2,once,TRBV28,CASSFLAGPRREQFF,TGTGCCAGCAGTTTTCTAGCGGGACCCCGACGTGAGCAGTTCTTC
TRBJ2-2,.,.,TRBV10-3,CAISEKDSNTGELFF,TGTGCCATCAGTGAGAAAGACTCGAACACCGGGGAGCTGTTTTTT
TRBJ2-1,TRBD2,.,TRBV5-1,CASSGSGSSYNEQFF,TGCGCCAGCAGCGGTAGCGGGAGCTCCTACAATGAGCAGTTCTTC
TRBJ2-7,.,.,TRBV7-3,CASSTRTGYEQYF,TGTGCCAGCAGCACACGGACTGGGTACGAGCAGTACTTC
TRBJ2-1,TRBD2,.,TRBV25-1,CASSDSGTSVWGEQFF,TGTGCCAGCAGTGATTCCGGGACTAGCGTTTGGGGTGAGCAGTTCTTC
TRBJ2-1,.,.,TRBV4-2,CASSLLNQEQFF,TGTGCCAGCAGCTTGTTAAATCAAGAGCAGTTCTTC
TRBJ1-3,.,.,TRBV9,CASSVETGLRGNTIYF,TGTGCCAGCAGCGTGGAGACAGGCCTTCGGGGGAACACCATATATTTT
TRBJ2-6,.,once,TRBV7-8,CASSLVVEMEGANVLTF,TGTGCCAGCAGCTTAGTTGTGGAGATGGAAGGGGCCAACGTCCTGACTTTC
TRBJ2-5,.,.,TRBV9,CASSVFPGLRETQYF,TGTGCCAGCAGCGTGTTCCCGGGACTTAGAGAGACCCAGTACTTC
TRBJ2-1,TRBD2,.,TRBV6-2/TRBV6-3,CASSLLLAGEGEQFF,TGTGCCAGCAGCCTATTACTAGCGGGAGAGGGAGAGCAGTTCTTC
TRBJ2-7,.,once,TRBV7-2,CASSTRMGGGQGYEQYF,TGTGCCAGCAGCACTCGGATGGGGGGTGGACAAGGCTACGAGCAGTACTTC
TRBJ1-2,TRBD1,.,TRBV19,CASSGQGHYGYTF,TGTGCCAGTAGTGGACAGGGGCACTATGGCTACACCTTC